A selection of T cell receptor beta chains follows, all from one sample in a study of T cells in Graves' hyperthyroidism and ophthalmopathy. Each CDR3 protein is one row after TCRdb ran MiXCR on the multiplex PCR reads. Of hundreds of thousands of distinct CDR3 sequences in the sample, around 13% were seen once. The sequencing sample was made of blood. Receptors were obtained from a woman between 18 and 29 years old with Graves' hyperthyroidism. The conserved cysteine and the conserved F or W are not part of the CDR3 here. Expanded clones are given a class, and other clones once, few, many or no size at all.

abundance,v_gene,CDR3aa
many,TRBV15,ATSRVADTQY
NA,TRBV6-9,ASTYGGRTEAF
NA,TRBV11-3,ASTRGGAPTEAF
few,TRBV10-3,AISERPSGQPLH
NA,TRBV2,ASMVLAGAAEY
few,TRBV10-3,AISENRDQPQH
NA,TRBV5-1,ASSLPGLAGTYEQY
few,TRBV5-1,ATRDGTALDHEQY
many,TRBV24-1,ATSEMETGELF
many,TRBV3-1,ASSLGTVDTQY
NA,TRBV2,ASRKGGGTDTQY
NA,TRBV13,ASSLSLRGA
NA,TRBV11-1,ASSRTRAQGYGYT
many,TRBV28,ASQANYGYT
many,TRBV12-3/TRBV12-4,ASSFGGARGYGYT
NA,TRBV27,ASSYLRGTQY
many,TRBV11-1,ASSDPGLADTGELF
many,TRBV13,ASSLSGGRSADTQY
NA,TRBV7-3,ASSLWGTPGSCF
many,TRBV28,ASSLLVGVRNEQF
NA,TRBV19,ASGKAGRPANTGELF
many,TRBV28,ASTLLQETYGYT
many,TRBV5-1,ASSPPRVGNTEAF
many,TRBV20-1,SARLGEVKLF
many,TRBV12-3/TRBV12-4,ASTNRNTIY
many,TRBV7-9,ASSYAGMGQETQY
NA,TRBV7-2,ASSVNLATDTQY
NA,TRBV7-2,ASSSLADGETEAF
NA,TRBV5-1,ASSLLGLSGYT
many,TRBV5-5,ASSPASEETQY
many,TRBV28,ASSFRLNTEAF
NA,TRBV6-4,ASSVQGRGELF
many,TRBV4-1,ASSQDRASRNEQF
NA,TRBV4-3,ASSPGQDLTDTQY
few,TRBV4-3,ASSQDRAGSRLTDTQY
few,TRBV4-1,ASSPGGGKSGTEAF
NA,TRBV18,ASSYGGGAEAEQF
many,TRBV20-1,SAQEGSYEQY
NA,TRBV10-3,AINRGGAGLNNEQF
NA,TRBV19,ASSEWSSGSYNEQF
few,TRBV9,ASPTYAPGMANSPLH
many,TRBV10-3,AISTDPSQGQF
NA,TRBV4-1,ASSQDGVVGNTIY
many,TRBV20-1,SVGGVNTGELF
many,TRBV27,ASSSPLRRPDTQY
many,TRBV2,ASSPEYTEQY
many,TRBV4-3,ASSARDGDNSPLH
many,TRBV20-1,SARDGFPQGSYEQY
many,TRBV7-9,ASSVTGTSGTDTQY
NA,TRBV24-1,ATSDLGGARDCNEQF
many,TRBV2,ASIGTDSGNTIY
NA,TRBV4-1,ASSQGLRGTGELF
few,TRBV27,ASSFEGRGNSPLH
many,TRBV6-5,ASSYSRPGAGELF
many,TRBV5-5,ASSIVGSYEQY
once,TRBV6-2/TRBV6-3,ASSYPLTSGAGALDTQY
many,TRBV7-9,ASSLAGGALDTQY